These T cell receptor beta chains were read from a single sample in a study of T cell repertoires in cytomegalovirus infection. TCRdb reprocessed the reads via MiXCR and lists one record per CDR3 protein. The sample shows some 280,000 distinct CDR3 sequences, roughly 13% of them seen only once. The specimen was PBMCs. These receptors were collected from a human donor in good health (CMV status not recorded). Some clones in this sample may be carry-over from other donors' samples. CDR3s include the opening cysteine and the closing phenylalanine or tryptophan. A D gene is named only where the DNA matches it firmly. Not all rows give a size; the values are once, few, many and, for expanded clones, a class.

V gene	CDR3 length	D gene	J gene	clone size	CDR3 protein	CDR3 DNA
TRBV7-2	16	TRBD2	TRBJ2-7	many	CASSPRGLAGAGEQYF	TGTGCCAGCAGCCCAAGGGGGCTAGCGGGAGCTGGTGAGCAGTACTTC
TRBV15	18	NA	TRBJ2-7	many	CATSIVPPGLAFTYEQYF	TGTGCCACCAGCATAGTTCCCCCAGGGCTAGCCTTCACCTACGAGCAGTACTTC
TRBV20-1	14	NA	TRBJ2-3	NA	CSARRAANTDTQYF	TGCAGTGCTAGGAGGGCAGCTAACACAGATACGCAGTATTTT
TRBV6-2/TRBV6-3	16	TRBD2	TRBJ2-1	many	CASSPNPTSGRNEQFF	TGTGCCAGCAGTCCGAATCCGACTAGCGGGCGTAATGAGCAGTTCTTC
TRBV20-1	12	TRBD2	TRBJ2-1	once	CSANPTSGPQFF	TGCAGTGCTAACCCGACTAGCGGTCCGCAGTTCTTC
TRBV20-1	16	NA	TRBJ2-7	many	CSAEKPRGVSSYEQYF	TGCAGTGCCGAGAAACCCAGGGGGGTAAGCTCCTACGAGCAGTACTTC
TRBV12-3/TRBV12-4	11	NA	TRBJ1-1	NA	CASGSFSEAFF	TGTGCCAGCGGGAGTTTCTCTGAAGCTTTCTTT
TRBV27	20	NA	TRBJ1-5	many	CASSFTPVWWGTSNYGPQHF	TGTGCCAGCAGTTTTACCCCGGTGTGGTGGGGAACTTCCAACTATGGGCCCCAGCATTTT
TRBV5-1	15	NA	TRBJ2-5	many	CASSTTFAVGKTQYF	TGCGCCAGCAGCACCACCTTCGCGGTGGGGAAGACCCAGTACTTC
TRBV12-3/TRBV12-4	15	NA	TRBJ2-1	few	CASSHGSPSYNEQFF	TGTGCCAGCAGTCACGGGAGCCCCTCCTACAATGAGCAGTTCTTC
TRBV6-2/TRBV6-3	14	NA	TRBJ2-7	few	CASMVDSRLDEQYF	TGTGCCAGCATGGTGGACTCCCGACTGGACGAGCAGTACTTC
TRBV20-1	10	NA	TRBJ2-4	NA	CSAFQNIQYF	TGCAGTGCCTTTCAAAACATTCAGTACTTC
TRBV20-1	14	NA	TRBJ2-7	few	CSAPRPGLSYEQYF	TGCAGTGCTCCCCGACCGGGACTTAGCTACGAGCAGTACTTC
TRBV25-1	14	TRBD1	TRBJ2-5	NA	CASSKRDRGETQYF	TGTGCCAGCAGTAAACGGGACAGGGGAGAGACCCAGTACTTC
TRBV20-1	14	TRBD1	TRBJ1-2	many	CSARDTGQGGGYTF	TGCAGTGCTAGAGATACGGGACAGGGAGGTGGCTACACCTTC
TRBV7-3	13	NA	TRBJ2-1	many	CASSSGHFTEQFF	TGTGCCAGCAGCTCAGGCCACTTTACTGAGCAGTTCTTC
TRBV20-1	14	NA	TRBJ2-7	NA	CSAGGGQIAYEQYF	TGCAGTGCTGGAGGAGGACAGATCGCCTACGAGCAGTACTTC
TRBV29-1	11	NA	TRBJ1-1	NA	CSVERADSAFF	TGCAGCGTTGAAAGGGCAGATTCAGCTTTCTTT
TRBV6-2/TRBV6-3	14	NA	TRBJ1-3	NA	CASSARTAGNTIYF	TGTGCCAGCAGCGCTCGGACAGCTGGAAACACCATATATTTT
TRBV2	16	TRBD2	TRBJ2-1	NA	CATGPGTSGNYNEQFF	TGTGCCACCGGTCCCGGGACTAGCGGGAACTACAATGAGCAGTTCTTC
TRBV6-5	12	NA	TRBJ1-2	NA	CASSYSGVTYTF	TGTGCCAGCAGTTACTCGGGGGTGACCTACACCTTC
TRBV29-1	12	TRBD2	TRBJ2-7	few	CSAGPGGYEQYF	TGCAGCGCTGGGCCGGGAGGCTACGAGCAGTACTTC
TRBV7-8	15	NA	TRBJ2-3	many	CASSLEGTPPDTQYF	TGTGCCAGCAGCTTAGAAGGGACACCTCCAGATACGCAGTATTTT
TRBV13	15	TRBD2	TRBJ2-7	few	CASSSPPSGRFEQYF	TGTGCCAGCAGCTCCCCCCCGAGCGGGAGGTTCGAGCAGTACTTC
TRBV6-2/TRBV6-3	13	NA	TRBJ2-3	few	CASRPDTTDTQYF	TGTGCCAGCAGGCCCGACACCACAGATACGCAGTATTTT
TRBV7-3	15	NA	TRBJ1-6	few	CASSRGGTGDSPLHF	TGTGCCAGCAGCCGTGGGGGGACTGGGGATTCACCCCTCCACTTT
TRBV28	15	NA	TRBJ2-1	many	CASSVGGGSYNEQFF	TGTGCCAGCAGTGTGGGGGGCGGTTCCTACAATGAGCAGTTCTTC
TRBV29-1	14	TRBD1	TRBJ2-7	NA	CSVVSDRFPYEQYF	TGCAGCGTTGTATCGGACAGGTTCCCCTACGAGCAGTACTTC
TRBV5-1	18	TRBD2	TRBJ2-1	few	CASSSKTSGSLAYNEQFF	TGCGCCAGCAGCTCCAAGACTAGCGGGTCGTTAGCCTACAATGAGCAGTTCTTC
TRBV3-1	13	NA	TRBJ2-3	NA	CASSPLYTDTQYF	TGTGCCAGCAGCCCTCTCTATACAGATACGCAGTATTTT
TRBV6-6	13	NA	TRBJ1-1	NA	CASSSSKYTEAFF	TGTGCCAGCAGTTCATCGAAGTACACTGAAGCTTTCTTT
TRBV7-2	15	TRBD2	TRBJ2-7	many	CASSTFPGGGYEQYF	TGTGCCAGCAGCACCTTCCCCGGGGGGGGGTACGAGCAGTACTTC
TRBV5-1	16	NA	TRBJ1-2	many	CASSLALDRPNYGYTF	TGCGCCAGCAGCTTGGCCCTTGACAGACCTAACTATGGCTACACCTTC
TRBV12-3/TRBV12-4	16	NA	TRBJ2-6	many	CASSTSRGGGANVLTF	TGTGCCAGCAGTACCAGCAGGGGTGGTGGGGCCAACGTCCTGACTTTC
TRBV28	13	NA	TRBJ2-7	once	CASSSTDSYEQYF	TGTGCCAGCAGTTCGACGGACTCCTACGAGCAGTACTTC
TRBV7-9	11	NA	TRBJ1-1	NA	CASSKITEAFF	TGTGCCAGCAGCAAAATCACTGAAGCTTTCTTT
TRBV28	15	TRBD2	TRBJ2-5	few	CASSSRTSGEETQYF	TGTGCCAGCAGTTCTCGGACTAGCGGGGAAGAGACCCAGTACTTC
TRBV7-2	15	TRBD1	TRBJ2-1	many	CASSLAGTVYNEQFF	TGTGCCAGCAGCTTAGCGGGGACAGTCTACAATGAGCAGTTCTTC
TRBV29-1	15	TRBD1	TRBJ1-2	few	CSVSTGERENYGYTF	TGCAGCGTTTCGACAGGGGAAAGGGAGAACTATGGCTACACCTTC
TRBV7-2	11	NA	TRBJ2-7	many	CASSRGAKQYF	TGTGCCAGCAGCCGCGGGGCCAAGCAGTACTTC
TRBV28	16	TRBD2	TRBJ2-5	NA	CASSLTWGGGEETQYF	TGTGCCAGCAGTTTAACGTGGGGGGGGGGAGAAGAGACCCAGTACTTC